This T cell receptor beta chain was found in a study of vaccination effects on CD4 cells after COVID-19. On the study more broadly: The study sampled a couple of convalescent patients 16 days and one week before vaccination.

V was trimmed by 1 base and J by 5 bases, leaving 8 bases between them. CDR1 and CDR2 from the germline V gene are LGHNT and FRNRAP. This CDR3 spans 13 amino acids. Some clones are missing from TCRdb's copy, which holds only in-frame ones; the method was immunoSEQ multiplex PCR. Found here are more than 45,000 clones, around 80% of them singletons; the top ten hold over 5%. To note about this clone: Its antigen is not identified.

ViraFEST used viral peptide pools to expand antigen-specific CD4+ T cells before sequencing. Culture proceeded for approximately nine days, and CD4+ T cells were then isolated. This person's SARS-CoV-2 infection, confirmed by PCR, occurred between March and December 2020. IL-2 medium supplanted half the medium on days 3 and 7. This chain connects TRBV12-5 to TRBJ2-5; no definite D call. This material consisted of CD4+ T cells from PBMCs cultured with HIV peptides, taken before COVID-19 vaccination. Subset described: HIV-1 Nef peptide pool negative control/reference culture. The source is a human donor who had a prior SARS-CoV-2 infection. The CDR3 loop reads CASGLAGVETQYF. CDR3 DNA sequence: TGTGCTAGTGGTTTGGCGGGCGTTGAGACCCAGTACTTC.